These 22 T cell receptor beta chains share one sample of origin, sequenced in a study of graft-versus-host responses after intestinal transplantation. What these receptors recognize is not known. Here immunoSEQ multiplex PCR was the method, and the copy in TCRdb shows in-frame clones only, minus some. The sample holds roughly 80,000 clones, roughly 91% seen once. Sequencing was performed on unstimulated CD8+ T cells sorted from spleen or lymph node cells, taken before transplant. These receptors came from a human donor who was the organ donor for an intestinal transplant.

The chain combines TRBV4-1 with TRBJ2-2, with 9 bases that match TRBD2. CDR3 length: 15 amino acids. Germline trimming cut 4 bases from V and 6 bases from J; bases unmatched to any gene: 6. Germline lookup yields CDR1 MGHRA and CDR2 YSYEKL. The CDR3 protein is CASSRTGGGAGELFF. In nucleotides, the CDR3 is TGCGCCAGCAGCCGGACTGGCGGGGGGGCCGGGGAGCTGTTTTTT.

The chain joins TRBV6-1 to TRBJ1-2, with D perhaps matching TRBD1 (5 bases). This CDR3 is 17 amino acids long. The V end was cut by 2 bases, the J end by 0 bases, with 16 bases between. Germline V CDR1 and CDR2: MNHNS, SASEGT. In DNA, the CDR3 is TGTGCCAGCAGTGAAAGGGGAGAAGGACGCCCTAACTATGGCTACACCTTC. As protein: CASSERGEGRPNYGYTF.

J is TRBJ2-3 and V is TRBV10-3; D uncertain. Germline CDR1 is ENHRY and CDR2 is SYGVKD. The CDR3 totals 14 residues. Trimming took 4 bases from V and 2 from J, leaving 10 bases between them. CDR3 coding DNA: TGTGCCATCAGTGGGCTGGGGTTCACAGATACGCAGTATTTT. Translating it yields CAISGLGFTDTQYF.

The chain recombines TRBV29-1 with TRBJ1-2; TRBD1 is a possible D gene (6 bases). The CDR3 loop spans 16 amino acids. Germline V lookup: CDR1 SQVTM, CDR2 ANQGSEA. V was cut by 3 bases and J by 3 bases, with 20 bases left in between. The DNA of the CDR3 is TGCAGCGTTGATGCTATTCACAGGGAATCTGACTATGGCTACACCTTC. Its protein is CSVDAIHRESDYGYTF.

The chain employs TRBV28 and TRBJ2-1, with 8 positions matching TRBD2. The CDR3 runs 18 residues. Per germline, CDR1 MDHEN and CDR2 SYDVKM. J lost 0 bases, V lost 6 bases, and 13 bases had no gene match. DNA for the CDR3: TGTGCCAGCAGCAGAGGACTAGCCCTCGAAAGCTCCTACAATGAGCAGTTCTTC. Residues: CASSRGLALESSYNEQFF.

CDR3 sequence reads: CASSYGTGLGNTIYF. DNA of the CDR3: TGTGCCAGCAGTTACGGGACAGGGCTAGGAAACACCATATATTTT. The chain employs TRBV6-6 and TRBJ1-3, with TRBD1 identical over 9 bases. Germline CDR1 is MNHNY and CDR2 is SVGAGI (reference sequence). Trimming cost V 2 bases and J 4 bases; bases outside gene matches: 3. There are 15 residues in the CDR3.

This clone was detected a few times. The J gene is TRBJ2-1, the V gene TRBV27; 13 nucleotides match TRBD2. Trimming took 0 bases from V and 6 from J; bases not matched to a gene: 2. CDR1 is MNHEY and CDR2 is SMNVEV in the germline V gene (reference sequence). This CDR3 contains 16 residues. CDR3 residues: CASSLSGLAGFNEQFF. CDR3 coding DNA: TGTGCCAGCAGTTTATCGGGACTAGCGGGGTTCAATGAGCAGTTCTTC.

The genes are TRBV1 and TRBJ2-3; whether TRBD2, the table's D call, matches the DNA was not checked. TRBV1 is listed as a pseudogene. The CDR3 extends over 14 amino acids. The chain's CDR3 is CTSSQPRMENTQYF. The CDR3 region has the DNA TGCACCAGCAGCCAACCTAGGATGGAAAATACGCAGTATTTT.

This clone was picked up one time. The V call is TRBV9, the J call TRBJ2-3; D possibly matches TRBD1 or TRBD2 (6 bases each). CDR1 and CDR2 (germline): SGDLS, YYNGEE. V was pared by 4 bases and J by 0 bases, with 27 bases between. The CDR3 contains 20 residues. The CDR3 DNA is TGTGCCAGCAGCCCGACCCTGATCCCACGGGGGCGACTTAGCACAGATACGCAGTATTTT. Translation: CASSPTLIPRGRLSTDTQYF. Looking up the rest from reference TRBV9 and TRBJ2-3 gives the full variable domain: DSGVTQTPKHLITATGQRVTLRCSPRSGDLSVYWYQQSLDQGLQFLIQYYNGEERAKGNILERFSAQQFPDLHSELNLSSLELGDSALYFCASSPTLIPRGRLSTDTQYFGPGTRLTVL.

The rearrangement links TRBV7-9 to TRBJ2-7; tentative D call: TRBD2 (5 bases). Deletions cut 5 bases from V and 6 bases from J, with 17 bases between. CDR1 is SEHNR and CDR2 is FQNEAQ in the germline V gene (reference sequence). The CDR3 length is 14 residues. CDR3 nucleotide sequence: TGTGCCAGCAGCCATTTTAGCCTCCGGGGCGAGCAGTACTTC. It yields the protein CASSHFSLRGEQYF.

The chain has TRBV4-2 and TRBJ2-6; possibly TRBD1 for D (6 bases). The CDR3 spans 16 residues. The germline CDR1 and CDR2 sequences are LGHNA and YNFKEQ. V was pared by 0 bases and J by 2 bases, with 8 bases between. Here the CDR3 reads CASSQDTGTGANVLTF. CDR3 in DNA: TGTGCCAGCAGCCAAGATACAGGGACTGGGGCCAACGTCCTGACTTTC.

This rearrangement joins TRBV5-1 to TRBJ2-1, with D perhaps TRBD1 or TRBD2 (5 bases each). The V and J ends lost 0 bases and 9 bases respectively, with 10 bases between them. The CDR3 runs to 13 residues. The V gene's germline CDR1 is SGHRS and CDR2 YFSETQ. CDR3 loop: CASSLAPGTEQFF. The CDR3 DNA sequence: TGCGCCAGCAGCTTGGCCCCCGGGACTGAGCAGTTCTTC.

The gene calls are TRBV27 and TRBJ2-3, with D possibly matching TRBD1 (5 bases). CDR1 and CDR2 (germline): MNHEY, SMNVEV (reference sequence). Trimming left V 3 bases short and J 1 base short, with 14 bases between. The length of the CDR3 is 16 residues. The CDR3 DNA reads TGTGCCAGCAGTTTGGGTTATGACAGACGCACAGATACGCAGTATTTT. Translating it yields CASSLGYDRRTDTQYF.

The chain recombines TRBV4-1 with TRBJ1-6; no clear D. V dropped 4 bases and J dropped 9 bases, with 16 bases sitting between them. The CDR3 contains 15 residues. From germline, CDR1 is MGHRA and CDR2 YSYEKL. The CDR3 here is CASSPPGSLGSPLHF. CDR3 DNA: TGCGCCAGCAGCCCCCCGGGGTCACTGGGTTCACCCCTCCACTTT.

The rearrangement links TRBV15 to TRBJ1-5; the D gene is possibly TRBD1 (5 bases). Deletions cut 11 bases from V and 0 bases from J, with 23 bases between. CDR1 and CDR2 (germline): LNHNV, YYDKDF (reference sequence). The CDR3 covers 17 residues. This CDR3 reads CASLIPGPYYSNQPQHF. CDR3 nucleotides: TGTGCCTCCCTTATACCGGGGCCTTATTATAGCAATCAGCCCCAGCATTTT.

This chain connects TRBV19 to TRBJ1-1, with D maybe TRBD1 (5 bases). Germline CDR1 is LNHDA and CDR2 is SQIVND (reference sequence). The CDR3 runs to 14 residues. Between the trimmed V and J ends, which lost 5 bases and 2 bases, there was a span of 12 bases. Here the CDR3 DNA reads TGTGCCAGTAGTGTCTTCGACAGTAACACTGAAGCTTTCTTT. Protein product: CASSVFDSNTEAFF.

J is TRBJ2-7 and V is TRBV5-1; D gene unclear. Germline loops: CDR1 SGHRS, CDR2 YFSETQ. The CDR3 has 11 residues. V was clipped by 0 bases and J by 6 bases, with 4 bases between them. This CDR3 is CASSLEGEQYF. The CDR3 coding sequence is TGCGCCAGCAGCTTGGAGGGCGAGCAGTACTTC.

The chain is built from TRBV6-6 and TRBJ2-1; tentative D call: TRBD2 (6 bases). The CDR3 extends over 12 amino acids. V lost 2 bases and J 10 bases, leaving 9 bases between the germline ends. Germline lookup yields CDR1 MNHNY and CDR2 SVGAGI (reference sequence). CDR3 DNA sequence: TGTGCCAGCAGTTACCTGGGACTCGAGCAGTTCTTC. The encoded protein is CASSYLGLEQFF.

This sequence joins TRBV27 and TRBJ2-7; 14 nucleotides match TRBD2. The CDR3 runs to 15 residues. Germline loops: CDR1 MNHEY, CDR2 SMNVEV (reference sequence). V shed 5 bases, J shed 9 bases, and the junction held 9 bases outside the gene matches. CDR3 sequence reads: CASSRRTSGGPRQYF. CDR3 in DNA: TGTGCCAGCAGTCGTAGGACTAGCGGGGGGCCGAGGCAGTACTTC.

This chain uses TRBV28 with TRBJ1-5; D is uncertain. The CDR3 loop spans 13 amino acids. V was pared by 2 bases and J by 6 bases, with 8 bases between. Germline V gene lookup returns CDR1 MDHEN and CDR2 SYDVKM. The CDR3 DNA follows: TGTGCCAGCAGTTTAGAAGGGCCTCAGCCCCAGCATTTT. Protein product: CASSLEGPQPQHF.

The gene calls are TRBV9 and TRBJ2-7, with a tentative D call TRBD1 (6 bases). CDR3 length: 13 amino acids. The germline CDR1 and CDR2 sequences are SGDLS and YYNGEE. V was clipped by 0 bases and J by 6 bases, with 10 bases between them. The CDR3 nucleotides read TGTGCCAGCAGCGTAGACAGGGAAGGCGAGCAGTACTTC. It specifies CASSVDREGEQYF. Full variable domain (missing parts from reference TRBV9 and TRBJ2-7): DSGVTQTPKHLITATGQRVTLRCSPRSGDLSVYWYQQSLDQGLQFLIQYYNGEERAKGNILERFSAQQFPDLHSELNLSSLELGDSALYFCASSVDREGEQYFGPGTRLTVT.

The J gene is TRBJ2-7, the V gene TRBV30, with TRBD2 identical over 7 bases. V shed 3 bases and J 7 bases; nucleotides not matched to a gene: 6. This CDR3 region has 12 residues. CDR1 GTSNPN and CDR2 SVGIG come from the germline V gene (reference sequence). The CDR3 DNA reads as TGTGCCTGGAGCGGGACTAAGTGGGAGCAGTACTTC. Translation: CAWSGTKWEQYF.